These 15 T cell receptor beta chains were sequenced from one sample in a study of immune evolution from preneoplasia to lung adenocarcinoma. Profiling relied on immunoSEQ multiplex PCR, and the TCRdb table lists in-frame clones only, not all of them. The table has 9,500 to 13,000 clones, roughly 88% seen once. The sequenced material came from FFPE invasive lung adenocarcinoma tissue. These receptors originate from a person between 65 and 79 years old with invasive lung adenocarcinoma.

This rearrangement joins TRBV6-1 to TRBJ2-7, with D perhaps matching TRBD1 (5 bases). The germline CDR1 and CDR2 sequences are MNHNS and SASEGT. Trimming removed 4 bases from V and 1 base from J, with 11 bases in between. CDR3 length equals 14 residues. The CDR3 protein is CASSVDKGSYEQYF. In DNA form, the CDR3 reads TGTGCCAGCAGTGTCGACAAGGGGTCCTACGAGCAGTACTTC.

The rearrangement joins TRBV7-9 to TRBJ2-1, with 9 bases matching TRBD2. The CDR3 covers 17 residues. J gave up 3 bases and V 3 bases, and 9 bases lay outside the gene matches. Germline V gene data show CDR1 as SEHNR and CDR2 as FQNEAQ (reference sequence). In DNA, the CDR3 is TGTGCCAGCAGCTTGGCGGGGCGAGCGGGAGGCTACAATGAGCAGTTCTTC. It encodes CASSLAGRAGGYNEQFF.

Remarks on this clone: One junction end disagrees with the germline gene, perhaps due to a read error. CDR3 sequence: CASSLVGGRETQYF. The CDR3 DNA reads TGTGCTAGCAGCTTAGTCGGGGGCCGGGAGACCCAGTACTTC. The chain carries TRBV7-7 and TRBJ2-5, with D perhaps being TRBD1 or TRBD2 (6 bases each). This CDR3 is built from 14 residues. Germline V lookup: CDR1 SSHAT, CDR2 FNYEAQ (reference sequence).

This clone was counted once. J is TRBJ1-5 and V is TRBV6-5, with a tentative D call TRBD1 (6 bases). V gave up 6 bases and J gave up 7 bases, with 13 bases separating them. Germline V gene lookup returns CDR1 MNHEY and CDR2 SVGAGI. This CDR3 has 13 amino acids. The chain's CDR3 is CASRWTVGQPQHF. CDR3 nucleotides: TGTGCCAGCAGATGGACAGTCGGGCAGCCCCAGCATTTT.

V and J are TRBV7-3 and TRBJ2-1; 8 bases map to TRBD2. J lost 0 bases, V lost 4 bases, and 8 bases had no gene match. Germline CDR1 reads SGHTA; CDR2 reads FQGTGA. CDR3 length: 17 residues. The CDR3 protein is CASSSYGRGASYNEQFF. The CDR3 region has the DNA TGTGCCAGCAGCTCCTATGGGCGGGGGGCCTCCTACAATGAGCAGTTCTTC.

The CDR3 region has the DNA TGTGCCAGCAGCTCAGGGAGGGATCAGCCCCAGCATTTT. Translated: CASSSGRDQPQHF. This sequence joins TRBV2 and TRBJ1-5, with D perhaps matching TRBD1 (5 bases). The germline V gene encodes CDR1 SNHLY and CDR2 FYNNEI. The V and J ends lost 6 bases and 5 bases respectively, with 11 bases between them. The CDR3 has 13 amino acids. The full variable domain, rest sourced from reference TRBV2 and TRBJ1-5, is EPEVTQTPSHQVTQMGQEVILRCVPISNHLYFYWYRQILGQKVEFLVSFYNNEISEKSEIFDDQFSVERPDGSNFTLKIRSTKLEDSAMYFCASSSGRDQPQHFGDGTRLSIL.

The chain couples TRBV18 to TRBJ1-5; 7 nucleotides line up with TRBD1. CDR1 and CDR2 from the germline V gene are KGHSH and LQKENI. J lost 5 bases, V lost 3 bases, and 10 bases had no gene match. The CDR3 is 16 residues long. CDR3 loop: CASSPLGTAGHQPQHF. The CDR3 DNA follows: TGTGCCAGCTCACCTCTAGGGACAGCGGGACATCAGCCCCAGCATTTT.

The chain joins TRBV28 to TRBJ1-4; maybe TRBD1 (5 bases). V shed 4 bases and J shed 8 bases, with 11 bases lying between them. Germline lookup yields CDR1 MDHEN and CDR2 SYDVKM. The CDR3 is 13 residues long. CDR3 DNA: TGTGCCAGCAGTTCGTCCCAGGGCGAAAAACTGTTTTTT. Amino acid sequence: CASSSSQGEKLFF.

This sequence joins TRBV10-3 and TRBJ2-7, with D possibly matching TRBD1 (6 bases). Germline V CDR1 and CDR2: ENHRY, SYGVKD. V was clipped by 7 bases and J by 3 bases, with 16 bases between them. This CDR3 has 14 residues. The CDR3 sequence: CAITNRQDYYEQYF. CDR3 nucleotides: TGTGCCATCACCAACCGACAGGATTACTACGAGCAGTACTTC.

The chain couples TRBV4-1 to TRBJ2-2; D not resolved. CDR1 and CDR2 from the germline V gene are MGHRA and YSYEKL. The V end lost 1 base, the J end lost 7 bases, and 10 bases lay between the germline ends. The CDR3 length is 14 residues. CDR3 amino acids: CASSQVPDLGELFF. The CDR3, as DNA: TGCGCCAGCAGCCAAGTCCCGGACCTCGGGGAGCTGTTTTTT.

J is TRBJ1-5 and V is TRBV4-1; D is possibly TRBD1 (6 bases). V was cut by 1 base and J by 1 base, with 11 bases left in between. CDR3 size: 16 residues. Germline V gives CDR1 MGHRA, CDR2 YSYEKL. CDR3 DNA: TGCGCCAGCAGCCAAGGTCCAGGACAGAGCAATCAGCCCCAGCATTTT. Amino acids: CASSQGPGQSNQPQHF.

The J gene is TRBJ1-1, the V gene TRBV28; D might be TRBD1 (5 bases). Germline values: CDR1 MDHEN, CDR2 SYDVKM. This CDR3 has 14 amino acids. The V end was cut by 6 bases, the J end by 8 bases, with 19 bases between. CDR3 DNA sequence: TGTGCCAGCAGAGAATCACCTCTTGGGGGAGAAGCTTTCTTT. Its protein product is CASRESPLGGEAFF.

The chain employs TRBV11-2 and TRBJ2-5; TRBD2 aligns across 9 bases. J was trimmed by 4 bases and V by 6 bases; bases with no gene match: 6. Germline values: CDR1 SGHAT, CDR2 FQNNGV. The CDR3 length is 14 residues. The DNA for the CDR3 is TGTGCCAGCAGTCAGCGGGGGGTGGGAGAGACCCAGTACTTC. Encoded protein: CASSQRGVGETQYF.

This clone was counted a single time. This rearrangement joins TRBV7-3 to TRBJ2-1; TRBD1 agrees at 10 bases. Trimming removed 5 bases from V and 5 bases from J; junction bases left unmatched: 3. This CDR3 has 14 amino acids. Germline-derived CDR1 and CDR2 are SGHTA and FQGTGA. For the CDR3, the DNA is TGTGCCAGCAGCCGGGACAGGGGTAACAATGAGCAGTTCTTC. It codes for CASSRDRGNNEQFF. The full variable domain, with the rest looked up from reference TRBV7-3 and TRBJ2-1, is GAGVSQTPSNKVTEKGKYVELRCDPISGHTALYWYRQSLGQGPEFLIYFQGTGAADDSGLPNDRFFAVRPEGSVSTLKIQRTERGDSAVYLCASSRDRGNNEQFFGPGTRLTVL.

The V and J genes are TRBV5-1 and TRBJ2-3; a weak D match, TRBD2 (5 bases). The V end was cut by 4 bases, the J end by 5 bases, with 8 bases between. The CDR3 has 12 amino acids. Germline V gene lookup returns CDR1 SGHRS and CDR2 YFSETQ. The CDR3 spells CASSPGIDTQYF. In nucleotides, the CDR3 is TGCGCCAGCAGCCCCGGGATAGATACGCAGTATTTT.